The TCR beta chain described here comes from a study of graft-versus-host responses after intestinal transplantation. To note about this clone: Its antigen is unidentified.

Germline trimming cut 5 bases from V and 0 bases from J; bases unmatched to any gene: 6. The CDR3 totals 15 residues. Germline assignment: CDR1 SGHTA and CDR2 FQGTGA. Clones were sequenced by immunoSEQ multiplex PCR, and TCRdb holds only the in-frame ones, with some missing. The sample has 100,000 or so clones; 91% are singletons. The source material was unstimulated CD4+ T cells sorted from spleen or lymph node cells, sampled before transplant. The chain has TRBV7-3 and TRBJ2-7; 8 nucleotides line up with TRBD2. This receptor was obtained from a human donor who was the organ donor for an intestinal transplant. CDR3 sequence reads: CASSRLAGSSYEQYF. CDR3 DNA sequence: TGTGCCAGCAGCCGATTAGCGGGGAGCTCCTACGAGCAGTACTTC.